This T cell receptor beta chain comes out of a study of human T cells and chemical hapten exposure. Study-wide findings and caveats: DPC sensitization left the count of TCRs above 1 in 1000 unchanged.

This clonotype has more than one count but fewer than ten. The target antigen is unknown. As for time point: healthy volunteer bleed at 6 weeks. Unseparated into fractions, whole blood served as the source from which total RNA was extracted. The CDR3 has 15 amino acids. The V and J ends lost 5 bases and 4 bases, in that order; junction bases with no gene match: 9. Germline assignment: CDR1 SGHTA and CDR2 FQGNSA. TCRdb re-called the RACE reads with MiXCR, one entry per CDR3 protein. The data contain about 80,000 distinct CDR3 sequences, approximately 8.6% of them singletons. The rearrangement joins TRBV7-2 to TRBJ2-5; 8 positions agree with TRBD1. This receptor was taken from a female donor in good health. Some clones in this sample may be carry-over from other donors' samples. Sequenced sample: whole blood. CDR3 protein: CASSATDRVAETQYF. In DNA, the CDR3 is TGTGCCAGCAGCGCAACGGACAGGGTCGCAGAGACCCAGTACTTC. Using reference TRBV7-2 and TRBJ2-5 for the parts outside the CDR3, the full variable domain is GAGVSQSPSNKVTEKGKDVELRCDPISGHTALYWYRQSLGQGLEFLIYFQGNSAPDKSGLPSDRFSAERTGGSVSTLTIQRTQQEDSAVYLCASSATDRVAETQYFGPGTRLLVL.